This T cell receptor beta chain was recovered during a study of blood T cell repertoires in COVID-19. Looking at the study overall: The United States, Italy and Spain were the sources of the acute and convalescent COVID-19 samples. Sample material is recorded as cDNA or gDNA derived from T cells, B-cell-depleted T cells, or PBMCs.

By sample fraction, this clone is medium-sized. Per the original data handling: The authors estimated nucleated cell counts from reference gene primer amplification. Assay: immunoSEQ multiplex PCR; the TCRdb copy retains only in-frame clones and omits some. V and J calls and clone size are copied from that table; D and trimming were computed from the DNA. Of about 110,000 clones listed, about two thirds are singletons. This TCR was recovered from a middle-aged woman with acute or convalescent COVID-19. Sequencing was done on a sample of peripheral blood.

The CDR3 here is CASSQDGTSAGANVLTF. The CDR3 DNA is TGTGCCAGCAGCCAAGATGGGACTAGCGCTGGGGCCAACGTCCTGACTTTC. The rearrangement uses TRBV3-1 (or the pseudogene TRBV3-2) and TRBJ2-6; 10 positions agree with TRBD2. The CDR3 loop spans 17 amino acids. Germline loops: CDR1 LGHDT, CDR2 YNNKEL (reference sequence). Losses at the gene ends were 0 bases for V and 2 bases for J; bases not matched to a gene: 1.